A single sample is the source of the 3 T cell receptor beta chains below, sequenced in a study of beta chain features in type 1 diabetes. The whole isolated RNA underwent reverse transcription, so sequencing captured expressed TCRB transcripts. TCRdb's copy holds only in-frame clones and misses some; the assay was immunoSEQ multiplex PCR. The table includes hundreds of thousands of clones, approximately 30% detected once. Sequencing was performed on naive CD4+ T cells from blood. These TCRs come from a man between 18 and 35 years old in good health.

The chain carries TRBV7-3 and TRBJ2-1, with 9 bases lining up with TRBD2. Germline CDR1 is SGHTA and CDR2 is FQGTGA. This CDR3 has 15 amino acids. With V trimmed by 1 base and J by 7 bases, 5 bases remained unmatched. The CDR3 sequence: CASSLSGRAKNEQFF. The DNA of the CDR3 is TGTGCCAGCAGCTTAAGCGGGAGGGCCAAAAATGAGCAGTTCTTC. Looking up the rest from reference TRBV7-3 and TRBJ2-1 gives the full variable domain: GAGVSQTPSNKVTEKGKYVELRCDPISGHTALYWYRQSLGQGPEFLIYFQGTGAADDSGLPNDRFFAVRPEGSVSTLKIQRTERGDSAVYLCASSLSGRAKNEQFFGPGTRLTVL.

CDR3 DNA sequence: TGTGCCAGCAACCGCCAGGAGGGAGCCAGGGGCATTCAGTACTTC. It encodes CASNRQEGARGIQYF. The V gene is TRBV7-9, the J gene TRBJ2-4, with D perhaps matching TRBD1 or TRBD2 (6 bases each). Looked up from germline, CDR1 is SEHNR and CDR2 is FQNEAQ (reference sequence). V was trimmed by 7 bases and J by 9 bases, leaving 22 bases between them. The CDR3 extends over 15 amino acids.

This clone was detected only a few times. The rearrangement links TRBV10-3 to TRBJ2-5, with no clear D. This CDR3 spans 11 amino acids. V was clipped by 4 bases and J by 5 bases, with 5 bases between them. CDR1 and CDR2 (germline): ENHRY, SYGVKD. The DNA of the CDR3 is TGTGCCATCAGTGCCGAGGAGACCCAGTACTTC. This codes for CAISAEETQYF.